This T cell receptor beta chain was sequenced during a study of T cell repertoires in cytomegalovirus infection. TCRdb re-called the reads through MiXCR, storing one row per CDR3 protein. Among about 500,000 distinct CDR3 sequences listed, around a third were seen once. This clonotype has a handful of counts. What it binds is unknown. The starting material was cultured PBMCs, obtained from culture after CMV antigen stimulation. The TCR originated in a human donor in good health (CMV status not recorded). Some clones in this sample may be carry-over from other donors' samples.

The CDR3 bases are TGTGCCAGCAGCTTAATAGGCACTGAAGCTTTCTTT. This translates into CASSLIGTEAFF. The V and J genes are TRBV7-6 and TRBJ1-1; no definite D call. The ends were cut back, 2 bases at V and 4 bases at J, with 5 bases in the middle. The CDR3 is made up of 12 amino acids. The germline CDR1 and CDR2 sequences are SGHVS and FNYEAQ. Full variable domain (rest looked up from reference TRBV7-6 and TRBJ1-1): GAGVSQSPRYKVTKRGQDVALRCDPISGHVSLYWYRQALGQGPEFLTYFNYEAQQDKSGLPNDRFSAERPEGSISTLTIQRTEQRDSAMYRCASSLIGTEAFFGQGTRLTVV.